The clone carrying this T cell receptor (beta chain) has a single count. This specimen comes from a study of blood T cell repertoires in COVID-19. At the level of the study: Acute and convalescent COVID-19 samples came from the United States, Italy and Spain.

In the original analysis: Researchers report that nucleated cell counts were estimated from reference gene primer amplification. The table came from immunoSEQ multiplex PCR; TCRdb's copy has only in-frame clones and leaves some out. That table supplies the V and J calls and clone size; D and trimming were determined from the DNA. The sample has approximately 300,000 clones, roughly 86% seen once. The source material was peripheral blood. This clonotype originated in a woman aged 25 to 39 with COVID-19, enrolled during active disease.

The CDR3 DNA is TGTGCCAGCAGCCGAAAACTAGCGGGATACGAGCAGTACTTC. Its protein product is CASSRKLAGYEQYF. The V call is TRBV3-1 (or the pseudogene TRBV3-2), the J call TRBJ2-7; 10 bases line up with TRBD2. The CDR3 runs 14 residues. Trimming took 4 bases from V and 4 from J; bases not matched to a gene: 4. The germline CDR1 and CDR2 sequences are LGHDT and YNNKEL (reference sequence).